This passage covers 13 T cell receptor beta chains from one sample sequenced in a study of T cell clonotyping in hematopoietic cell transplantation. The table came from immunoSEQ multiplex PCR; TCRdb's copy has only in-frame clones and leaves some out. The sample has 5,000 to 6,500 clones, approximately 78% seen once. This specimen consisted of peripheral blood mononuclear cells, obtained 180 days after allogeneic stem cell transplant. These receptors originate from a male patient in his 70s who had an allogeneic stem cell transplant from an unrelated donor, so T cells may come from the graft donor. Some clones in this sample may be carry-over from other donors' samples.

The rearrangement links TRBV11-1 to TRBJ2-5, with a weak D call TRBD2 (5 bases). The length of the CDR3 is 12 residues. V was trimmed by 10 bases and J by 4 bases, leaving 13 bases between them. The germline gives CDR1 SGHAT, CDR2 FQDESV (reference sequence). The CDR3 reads CATPPGVETQYF. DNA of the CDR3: TGTGCCACCCCCCCCGGGGTAGAGACCCAGTACTTC. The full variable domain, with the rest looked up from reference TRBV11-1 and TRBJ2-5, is EAEVAQSPRYKITEKSQAVAFWCDPISGHATLYWYRQILGQGPELLVQFQDESVVDDSQLPKDRFSAERLKGVDSTLKIQPAELGDSAMYLCATPPGVETQYFGPGTRLLVL.

The CDR3 coding sequence is TGCGCCAGCAGCCAAGGGGGCCTTCGGAGAGCCGGGGAGCTGTTTTTT. This codes for CASSQGGLRRAGELFF. The chain links TRBV4-3 to TRBJ2-2, with TRBD1 as a possible D gene (5 bases). The V and J ends lost 1 base and 6 bases respectively, with 15 bases between them. The germline CDR1 and CDR2 sequences are LGHNA and YSLEER. This CDR3 contains 16 residues.

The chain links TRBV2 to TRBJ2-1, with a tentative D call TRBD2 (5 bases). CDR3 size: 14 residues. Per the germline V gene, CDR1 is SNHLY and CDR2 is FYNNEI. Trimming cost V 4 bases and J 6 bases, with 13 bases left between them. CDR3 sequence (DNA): TGTGCCAGCAGTGTGATATGGGCGGGCAATGAGCAGTTCTTC. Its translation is CASSVIWAGNEQFF.

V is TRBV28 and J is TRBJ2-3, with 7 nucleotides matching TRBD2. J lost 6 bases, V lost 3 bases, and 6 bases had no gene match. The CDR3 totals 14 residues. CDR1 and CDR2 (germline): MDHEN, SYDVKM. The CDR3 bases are TGTGCCAGCAGTTTGGGTGGGGGGGACGATACGCAGTATTTT. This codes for CASSLGGGDDTQYF.

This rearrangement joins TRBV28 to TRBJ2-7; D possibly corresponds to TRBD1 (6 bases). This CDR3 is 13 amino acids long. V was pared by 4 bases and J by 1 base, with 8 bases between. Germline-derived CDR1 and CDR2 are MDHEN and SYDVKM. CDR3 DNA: TGTGCCAGCAGTTCAGGACAGTCCTACGAGCAGTACTTC. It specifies CASSSGQSYEQYF.

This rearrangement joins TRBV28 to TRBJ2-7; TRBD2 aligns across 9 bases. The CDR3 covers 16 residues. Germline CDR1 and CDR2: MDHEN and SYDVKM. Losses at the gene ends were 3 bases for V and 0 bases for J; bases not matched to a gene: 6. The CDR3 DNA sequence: TGTGCCAGCAGTTTGATGGCGGGAGGGACCTCCTACGAGCAGTACTTC. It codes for CASSLMAGGTSYEQYF.

CDR3 in DNA: TGTGCCAGCTCAAAAGCCAGGGACGAGCAGTACTTC. Protein sequence: CASSKARDEQYF. This chain links TRBV18 with TRBJ2-7, with D perhaps TRBD1 (5 bases). This CDR3 spans 12 amino acids. Germline CDR1 and CDR2: KGHSH and LQKENI. Trimming removed 5 bases at V and 5 bases at J, with 10 bases between.

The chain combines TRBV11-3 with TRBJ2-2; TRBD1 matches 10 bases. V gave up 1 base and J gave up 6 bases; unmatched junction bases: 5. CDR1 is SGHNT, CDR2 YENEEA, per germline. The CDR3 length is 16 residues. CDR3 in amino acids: CASSLGSGQGAGELFF. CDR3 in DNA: TGTGCCAGCAGCTTAGGATCAGGACAGGGGGCCGGGGAGCTGTTTTTT.

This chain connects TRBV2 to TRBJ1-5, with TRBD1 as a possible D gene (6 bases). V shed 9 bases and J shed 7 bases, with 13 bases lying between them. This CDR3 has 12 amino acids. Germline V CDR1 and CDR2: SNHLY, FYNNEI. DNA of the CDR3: TGTGCCAGTAACAGGGCAGAACAGCCCCAGCATTTT. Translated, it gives CASNRAEQPQHF.

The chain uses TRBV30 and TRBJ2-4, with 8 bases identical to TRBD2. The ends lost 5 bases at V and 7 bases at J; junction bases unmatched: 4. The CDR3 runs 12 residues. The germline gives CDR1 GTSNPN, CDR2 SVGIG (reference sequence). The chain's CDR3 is CAWGGGLNIQYF. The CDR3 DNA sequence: TGTGCCTGGGGCGGGGGGCTGAACATTCAGTACTTC.

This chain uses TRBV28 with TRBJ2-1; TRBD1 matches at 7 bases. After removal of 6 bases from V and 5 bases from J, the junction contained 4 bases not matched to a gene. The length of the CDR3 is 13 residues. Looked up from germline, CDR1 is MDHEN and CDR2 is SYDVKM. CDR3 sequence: CASSWGTDNEQFF. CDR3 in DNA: TGTGCCAGCAGCTGGGGGACAGACAATGAGCAGTTCTTC.

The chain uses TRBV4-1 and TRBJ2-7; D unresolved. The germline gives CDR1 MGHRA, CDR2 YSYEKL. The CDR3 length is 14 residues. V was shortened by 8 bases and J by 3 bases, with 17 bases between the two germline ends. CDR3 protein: CASGLRVVGYEQYF. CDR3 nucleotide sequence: TGCGCCAGCGGCTTACGGGTTGTTGGCTACGAGCAGTACTTC.

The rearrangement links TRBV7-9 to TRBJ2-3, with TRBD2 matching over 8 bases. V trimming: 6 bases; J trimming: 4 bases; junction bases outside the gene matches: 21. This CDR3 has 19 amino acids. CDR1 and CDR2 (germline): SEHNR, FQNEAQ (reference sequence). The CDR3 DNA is TGTGCCAGCAGGTTGAGTCGGGGACTAGATCTCCCTTCCCCAGATACGCAGTATTTT. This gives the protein CASRLSRGLDLPSPDTQYF.